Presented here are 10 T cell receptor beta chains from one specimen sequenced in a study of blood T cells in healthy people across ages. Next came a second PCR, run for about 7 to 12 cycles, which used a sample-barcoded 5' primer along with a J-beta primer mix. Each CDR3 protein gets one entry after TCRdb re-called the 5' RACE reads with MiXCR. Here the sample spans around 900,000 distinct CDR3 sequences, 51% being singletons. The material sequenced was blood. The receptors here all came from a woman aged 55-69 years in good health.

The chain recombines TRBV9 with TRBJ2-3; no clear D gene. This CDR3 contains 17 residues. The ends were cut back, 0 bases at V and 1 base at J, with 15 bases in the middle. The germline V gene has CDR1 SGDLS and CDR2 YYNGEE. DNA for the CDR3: TGTGCCAGCAGCGTAGAGGGCGGCCCCTGGGGCACAGATACGCAGTATTTT. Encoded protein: CASSVEGGPWGTDTQYF.

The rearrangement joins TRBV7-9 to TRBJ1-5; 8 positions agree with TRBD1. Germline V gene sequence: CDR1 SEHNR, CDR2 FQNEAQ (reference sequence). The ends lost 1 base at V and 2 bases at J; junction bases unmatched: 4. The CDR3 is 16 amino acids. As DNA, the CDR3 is TGTGCCAGCAGCTTAGGGAAACAGGGGGGCAATCAGCCCCAGCATTTT. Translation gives CASSLGKQGGNQPQHF.

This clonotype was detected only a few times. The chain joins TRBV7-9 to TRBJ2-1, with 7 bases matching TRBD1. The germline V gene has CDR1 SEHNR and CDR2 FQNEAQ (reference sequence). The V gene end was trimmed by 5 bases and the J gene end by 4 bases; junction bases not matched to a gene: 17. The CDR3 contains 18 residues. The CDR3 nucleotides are TGTGCCAGCAGCGACAGGGATTTCCTGACGCGGGCTTACAATGAGCAGTTCTTC. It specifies CASSDRDFLTRAYNEQFF.

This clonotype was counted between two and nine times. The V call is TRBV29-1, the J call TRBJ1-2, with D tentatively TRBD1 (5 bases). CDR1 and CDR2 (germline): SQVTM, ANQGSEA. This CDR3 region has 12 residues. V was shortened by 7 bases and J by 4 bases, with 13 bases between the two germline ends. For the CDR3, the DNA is TGCAGCGCCCGGTGGGGCAGCTATGGCTACACCTTC. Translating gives CSARWGSYGYTF.

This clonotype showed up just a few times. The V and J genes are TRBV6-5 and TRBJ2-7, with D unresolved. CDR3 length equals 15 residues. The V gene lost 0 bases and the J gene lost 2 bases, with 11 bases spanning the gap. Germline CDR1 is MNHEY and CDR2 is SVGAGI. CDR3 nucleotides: TGTGCCAGCAGTTACTCACTTACATCAGCCTACGAGCAGTACTTC. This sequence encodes CASSYSLTSAYEQYF.

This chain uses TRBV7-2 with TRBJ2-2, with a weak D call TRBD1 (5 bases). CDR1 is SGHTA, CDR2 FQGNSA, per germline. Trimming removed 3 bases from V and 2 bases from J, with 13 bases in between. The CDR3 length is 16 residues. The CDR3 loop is CASSFKWGGNTGELFF. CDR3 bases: TGTGCCAGCAGCTTTAAGTGGGGCGGAAACACCGGGGAGCTGTTTTTT.

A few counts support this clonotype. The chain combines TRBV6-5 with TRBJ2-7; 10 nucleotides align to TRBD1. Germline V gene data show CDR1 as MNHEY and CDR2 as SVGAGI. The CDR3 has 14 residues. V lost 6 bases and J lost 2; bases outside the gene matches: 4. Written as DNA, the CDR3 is TGTGCCAGCAGCCGGGGACAGGGGCCCTACGAGCAGTACTTC. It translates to CASSRGQGPYEQYF.

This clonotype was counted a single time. CDR3 in amino acids: CASSSPTKRRGETQYF. The CDR3 DNA follows: TGTGCCAGCAGTTCCCCGACTAAGCGGAGGGGGGAGACCCAGTACTTC. The rearrangement uses TRBV12-3 or TRBV12-4 and TRBJ2-7; the D gene could be TRBD1 or TRBD2 (6 bases each). The closer fit of TRBJ2-5 to the DNA end suggests the J call may be wrong. CDR3 length: 16 residues.

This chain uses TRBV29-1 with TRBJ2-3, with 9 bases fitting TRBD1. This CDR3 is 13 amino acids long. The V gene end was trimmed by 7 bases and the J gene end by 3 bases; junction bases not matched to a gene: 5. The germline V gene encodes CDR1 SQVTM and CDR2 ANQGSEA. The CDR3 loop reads CSGDRGGTDTQYF. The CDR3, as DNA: TGCAGCGGAGACAGGGGGGGGACAGATACGCAGTATTTT.

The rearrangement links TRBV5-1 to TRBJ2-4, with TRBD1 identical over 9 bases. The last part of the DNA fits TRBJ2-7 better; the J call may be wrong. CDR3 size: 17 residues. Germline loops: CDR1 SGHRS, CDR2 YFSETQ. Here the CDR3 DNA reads TGCGCCAGCAGCTTGGCCCCCCCGGGACAGGGCGGTCGCGAGCAGTACTTC. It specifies CASSLAPPGQGGREQYF.